This T cell receptor (beta chain) was recovered during a study of response to subunit inactivated influenza vaccine. Germline V lookup: CDR1 MNHNS, CDR2 SASEGT. Trimming cost V 6 bases and J 4 bases, with 13 bases left between them. There are 14 residues in the CDR3. TCRdb itself ran the RT-PCR reads through MiXCR, one entry per CDR3 protein. The sample has roughly 180,000 distinct CDR3 sequences, approximately 9.2% seen once. This TCR was recovered from a man over 45 who received an inactivated influenza vaccine. The J gene is TRBJ1-3, the V gene TRBV6-1; D is uncertain. This specimen consisted of non-naive T cells sorted from PBMCs, obtained on the day of vaccination. Written as DNA, the CDR3 is TGTGCCAGCAGGGTCTCTAGTTCGGGAAACACCATATATTTT. Residues: CASRVSSSGNTIYF.